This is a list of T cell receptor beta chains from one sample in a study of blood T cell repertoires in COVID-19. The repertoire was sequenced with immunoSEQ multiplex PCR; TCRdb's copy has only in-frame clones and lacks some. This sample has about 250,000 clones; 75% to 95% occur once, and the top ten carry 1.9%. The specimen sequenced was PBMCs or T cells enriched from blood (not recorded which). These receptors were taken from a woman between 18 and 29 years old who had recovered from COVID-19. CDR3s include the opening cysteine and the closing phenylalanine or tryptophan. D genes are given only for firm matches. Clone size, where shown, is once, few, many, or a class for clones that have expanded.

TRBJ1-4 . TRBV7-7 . CASSLGQGITVNKVLTNEKLFF TGTGCTAGCAGCTTGGGTCAGGGGATAACGGTAAATAAGGTACTAACTAATGAAAAACTGTTTTTT
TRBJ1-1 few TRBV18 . CASSPSGGNTEAFF TGTGCCAGCTCACCGTCCGGGGGGAACACTGAAGCTTTCTTT
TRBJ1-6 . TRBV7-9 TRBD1 CASSDGQGLNSPLHF TGTGCCAGCAGCGATGGACAGGGACTTAATTCACCCCTCCACTTT
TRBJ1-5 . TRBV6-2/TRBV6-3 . CASSYSYGQNNQPQHF TGTGCCAGCAGTTACTCGTACGGACAGAACAATCAGCCCCAGCATTTT
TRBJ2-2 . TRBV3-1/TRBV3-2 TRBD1 CASSLQGDGELFF TGTGCCAGCAGCCTGCAGGGGGACGGGGAGCTGTTTTTT
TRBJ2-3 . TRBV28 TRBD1 CASNGRRTGGADTQYF TGTGCCAGCAACGGCCGCAGGACAGGGGGCGCAGATACGCAGTATTTT
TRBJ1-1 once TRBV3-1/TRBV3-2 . CASSQGPEGTEAFF TGTGCCAGCAGCCAAGGTCCGGAGGGCACTGAAGCTTTCTTT
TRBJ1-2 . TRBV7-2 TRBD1 CASSGRQGNYGYTF TGTGCCAGCAGCGGTAGACAGGGGAACTATGGCTACACCTTC
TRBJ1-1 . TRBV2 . CASSGGRGEAFF TGTGCCAGCAGTGGAGGGCGGGGGGAAGCTTTCTTT
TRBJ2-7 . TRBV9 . CASSVEQGYEQYF TGTGCCAGCAGCGTAGAACAGGGATACGAGCAGTACTTC
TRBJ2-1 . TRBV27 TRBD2 CASSLGSSGTNEQFF TGTGCCAGCTCCCTTGGGTCTAGCGGAACTAATGAGCAGTTCTTC
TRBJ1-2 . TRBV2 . CATPNSYGYTF TGTGCCACCCCGAACTCTTATGGCTACACCTTC
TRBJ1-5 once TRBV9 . CASSDHRGNQPQHF TGTGCCAGCAGCGATCACCGGGGGAATCAGCCCCAGCATTTT
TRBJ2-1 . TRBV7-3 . CASSLGHYNEQFF TGTGCCAGCAGCCTCGGACACTACAATGAGCAGTTCTTC
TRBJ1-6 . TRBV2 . CASSEAPQGSPLHF TGTGCCAGCAGTGAAGCACCTCAGGGTTCACCCCTCCACTTT
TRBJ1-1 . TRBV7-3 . CASSAQGSNTEAFF TGTGCCAGCAGCGCACAGGGTTCGAACACTGAAGCTTTCTTT
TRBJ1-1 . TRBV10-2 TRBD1 CAAGQGRAEAFF TGCGCCGCGGGACAGGGAAGAGCTGAAGCTTTCTTT
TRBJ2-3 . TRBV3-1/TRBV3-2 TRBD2 CASRVLAGATDTQYF TGTGCCAGCAGAGTACTAGCGGGGGCCACAGATACGCAGTATTTT
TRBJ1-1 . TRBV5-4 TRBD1 CASSRIQGPNTEAFF TGTGCCAGCAGCAGGATACAGGGGCCTAACACTGAAGCTTTCTTT
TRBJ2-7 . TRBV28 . CASSLGPTGYYEQYF TGTGCCAGCAGTTTAGGTCCAACAGGGTACTACGAGCAGTACTTC
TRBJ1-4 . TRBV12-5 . CASGLDYRAENEKLFF TGTGCTAGTGGTTTGGACTACAGGGCTGAGAATGAAAAACTGTTTTTT
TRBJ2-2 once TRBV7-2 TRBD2 CARPGLAGLNTGELFF TGTGCCCGCCCTGGACTAGCGGGGTTAAACACCGGGGAGCTGTTTTTT